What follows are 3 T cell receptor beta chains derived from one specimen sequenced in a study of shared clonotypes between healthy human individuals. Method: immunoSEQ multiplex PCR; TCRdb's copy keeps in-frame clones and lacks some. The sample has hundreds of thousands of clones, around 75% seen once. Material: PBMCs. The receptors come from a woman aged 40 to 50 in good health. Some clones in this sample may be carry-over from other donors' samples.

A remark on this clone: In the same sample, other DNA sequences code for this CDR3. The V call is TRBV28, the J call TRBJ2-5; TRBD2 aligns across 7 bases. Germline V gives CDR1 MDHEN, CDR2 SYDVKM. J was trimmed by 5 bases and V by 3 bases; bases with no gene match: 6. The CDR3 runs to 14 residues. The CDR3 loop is CASSLGGGVETQYF. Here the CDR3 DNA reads TGTGCCAGCAGTTTGGGGGGGGGAGTGGAGACCCAGTACTTC.

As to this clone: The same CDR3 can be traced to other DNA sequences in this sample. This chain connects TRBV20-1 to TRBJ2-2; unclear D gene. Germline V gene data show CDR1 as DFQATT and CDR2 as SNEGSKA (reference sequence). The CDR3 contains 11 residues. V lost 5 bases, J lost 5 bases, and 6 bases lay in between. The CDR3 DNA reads TGCAGTGCTCAGGAAACCGGGGAGCTGTTTTTT. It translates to CSAQETGELFF.

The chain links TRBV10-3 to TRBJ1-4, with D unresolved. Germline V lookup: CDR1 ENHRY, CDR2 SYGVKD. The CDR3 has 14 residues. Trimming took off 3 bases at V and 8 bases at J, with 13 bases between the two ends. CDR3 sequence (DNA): TGTGCCATCAGTGAAGGAAGGGAAGACGAAAAACTGTTTTTT. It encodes CAISEGREDEKLFF.